These 22 T cell receptor beta chains originate from one sample sequenced in a study of control samples from healthy donors and cancer patients. TCRdb's table, derived via immunoSEQ multiplex PCR, lists solely in-frame clones and lacks some. The sample lists 80,000 to 100,000 clones, roughly 92% occurring once. Material for sequencing was blood. The origin of the receptors is a human donor in good health. The donor label of this sample is uncertain.

The chain carries TRBV30 and TRBJ2-6; D call uncertain. The CDR3 contains 14 residues. Trimming removed 1 base from V and 2 bases from J, with 6 bases in between. The germline gives CDR1 GTSNPN, CDR2 SVGIG (reference sequence). The CDR3 region has the DNA TGTGCCTGGAGTGGTAGGGCTGGGGCCAACGTCCTGACTTTC. Amino acids: CAWSGRAGANVLTF.

V is TRBV6-5 and J is TRBJ1-2; 8 positions agree with TRBD1. The CDR3 runs 14 residues. J gave up 8 bases and V 5 bases, and 10 bases lay outside the gene matches. Per the germline V gene, CDR1 is MNHEY and CDR2 is SVGAGI. CDR3 DNA sequence: TGTGCCAGCAGTCCGGGGGGCAGGGGGCTCGGCTACACCTTC. Encoded protein: CASSPGGRGLGYTF.

This clone was counted a single time. The chain combines TRBV29-1 with TRBJ1-1, with D perhaps TRBD1 (5 bases). The germline V gene has CDR1 SQVTM and CDR2 ANQGSEA. Trimming took off 6 bases at V and 3 bases at J, with 8 bases between the two ends. The CDR3 length is 11 residues. The CDR3: CSVGTYTEAFF. For the CDR3, the DNA is TGCAGCGTCGGGACCTACACTGAAGCTTTCTTT.

The chain couples TRBV4-3 to TRBJ2-7; D not certain. Germline V gives CDR1 LGHNA, CDR2 YSLEER. This CDR3 has 15 residues. Trimming stripped 4 bases from V and 5 bases from J, with 18 bases between. CDR3 region: CASSLLMARIHEQYV. The CDR3 bases are TGCGCCAGCAGCCTTTTAATGGCGCGGATCCACGAGCAGTACGTC.

The chain combines TRBV3-1 (or the pseudogene TRBV3-2) with TRBJ2-7; TRBD1 or TRBD2 may be the D gene (6 bases each). The V and J ends lost 5 bases and 7 bases respectively, with 12 bases between them. Germline lookup yields CDR1 LGHDT and CDR2 YNNKEL (reference sequence). This CDR3 is built from 12 residues. The CDR3 nucleotides read TGTGCCAGCAGCGCGGGGACAAGAGAGCAGTACTTC. Its translation is CASSAGTREQYF.

The rearrangement joins TRBV4-3 to TRBJ1-2, with D possibly matching TRBD1 (5 bases). The germline gives CDR1 LGHNA, CDR2 YSLEER. V lost 1 base to trimming and J lost 6 bases, with 9 bases between them. The CDR3 loop spans 13 amino acids. The CDR3 region has the DNA TGCGCCAGCAGCCAAGCACGGGGCGATGGCTACACCTTC. Its protein product is CASSQARGDGYTF.

This clone was recorded only once. This chain joins TRBV29-1 and TRBJ1-1; D not resolved. V shed 3 bases and J shed 8 bases, with 10 bases lying between them. The CDR3 sequence is 11 residues long. CDR1 and CDR2 from the germline V gene are SQVTM and ANQGSEA. The CDR3 sequence: CSVDILTEAFF. DNA for the CDR3: TGCAGCGTTGATATTCTCACAGAAGCTTTCTTT.

This chain connects TRBV19 to TRBJ2-2; possible D gene TRBD1, 6 bases. The CDR3 totals 16 residues. In germline, CDR1 is LNHDA, CDR2 SQIVND (reference sequence). Trimming stripped 5 bases from V and 0 bases from J, with 13 bases between. CDR3 DNA sequence: TGTGCCAGTAGTTTAACAGGGTGGTCGAACACCGGGGAGCTGTTTTTT. Its protein product is CASSLTGWSNTGELFF.

This clone was counted once. The chain recombines TRBV11-2 with TRBJ2-3; no clear D. Looked up from germline, CDR1 is SGHAT and CDR2 is FQNNGV. The CDR3 is 11 amino acids. Trimming took 8 bases from V and 2 from J, leaving 5 bases between them. In DNA form, the CDR3 reads TGTGCCAGCTCCTACACAGATACGCAGTATTTT. Its translation is CASSYTDTQYF.

The chain is built from TRBV2 and TRBJ2-2; the D gene is possibly TRBD2 (6 bases). In germline, CDR1 is SNHLY, CDR2 FYNNEI. Deletions cut 5 bases from V and 3 bases from J, with 13 bases between. The CDR3 covers 15 residues. CDR3 bases: TGTGCCAGCAGTTTCAGCCGGGACTACACCGGGGAGCTGTTTTTT. This translates into CASSFSRDYTGELFF.

This chain joins TRBV4-2 and TRBJ1-6; D is undetermined. The CDR3 has 15 residues. Looked up from germline, CDR1 is LGHNA and CDR2 is YNFKEQ. V shed 1 base and J shed 9 bases, with 13 bases lying between them. The CDR3 sequence: CASSQVWGKGSPLHF. The CDR3 nucleotides read TGTGCCAGCAGCCAAGTTTGGGGAAAGGGTTCACCCCTCCACTTT.

This chain uses TRBV2 with TRBJ2-7; either TRBD1 or TRBD2 may supply D (5 bases each). The CDR3 is 15 residues long. V gave up 4 bases and J gave up 4 bases, with 17 bases separating them. Germline assignment: CDR1 SNHLY and CDR2 FYNNEI. CDR3 protein: CASSAGTSTGYEQYF. DNA of the CDR3: TGTGCCAGCAGTGCCGGGACGTCGACTGGGTACGAGCAGTACTTC.

The J gene is TRBJ1-1, the V gene TRBV30; unclear D gene. Trimming shortened V by 1 base and J by 0 bases, and 6 bases separated the two germline ends. Germline V gene data show CDR1 as GTSNPN and CDR2 as SVGIG (reference sequence). The CDR3 runs 13 residues. CDR3 DNA: TGTGCCTGGAGTGAGGGCATGAACACTGAAGCTTTCTTT. This encodes CAWSEGMNTEAFF.

The V call is TRBV11-2, the J call TRBJ1-3; no clear D. Trimming removed 4 bases from V and 0 bases from J, with 13 bases in between. CDR1 is SGHAT, CDR2 FQNNGV, per germline. CDR3 length: 16 residues. CDR3 protein: CASSSRRGDSGNTIYF. DNA of the CDR3: TGTGCCAGCAGCTCCCGTCGCGGGGACTCTGGAAACACCATATATTTT.

The gene calls are TRBV4-1 and TRBJ2-2, with 9 bases matching TRBD1. This CDR3 is built from 18 residues. CDR1 and CDR2 (germline): MGHRA, YSYEKL. V trimming: 0 bases; J trimming: 5 bases; junction bases outside the gene matches: 10. The CDR3 spells CASSQDLAGQGKTGELFF. CDR3 sequence (DNA): TGCGCCAGCAGCCAAGATCTTGCAGGACAGGGGAAAACCGGGGAGCTGTTTTTT.

The chain couples TRBV19 to TRBJ2-1; tentative D call: TRBD1 (5 bases). V shed 4 bases and J shed 7 bases, with 8 bases lying between them. This CDR3 region has 12 residues. Germline assignment: CDR1 LNHDA and CDR2 SQIVND (reference sequence). The DNA for the CDR3 is TGTGCCAGTAGTACCAGGGAAAATGAGCAGTTCTTC. Translating gives CASSTRENEQFF.

This chain uses TRBV12-5 with TRBJ1-4, with 7 bases fitting TRBD1. The V gene end was trimmed by 6 bases and the J gene end by 0 bases; junction bases not matched to a gene: 4. This CDR3 has 15 amino acids. Germline-derived CDR1 and CDR2 are LGHNT and FRNRAP. The DNA of the CDR3 is TGTGCTAGTGGACACGGGACAGCAACTAATGAAAAACTGTTTTTT. This gives the protein CASGHGTATNEKLFF.

The chain links TRBV12-3 or TRBV12-4 to TRBJ1-1; D uncertain. The V and J ends lost 3 bases and 3 bases respectively, with 8 bases between them. CDR3 size: 13 residues. The CDR3 region is CASSFTIDTEAFF. The CDR3 nucleotides read TGTGCCAGCAGTTTTACCATAGACACTGAAGCTTTCTTT.

The CDR3 DNA sequence: TGTGCCAGCAGTAAACGAGACTTCTCGGCGAACATTCAGTACTTC. This gives the protein CASSKRDFSANIQYF. This chain uses TRBV7-2 with TRBJ2-4; no clear D gene. Germline lookup yields CDR1 SGHTA and CDR2 FQGNSA. Trimming pared 6 bases from V and 7 bases from J, leaving 19 bases between. The CDR3 extends over 15 amino acids.

Note on this clone: Different DNA sequences within this sample yield the same CDR3. The chain uses TRBV3-1 (or the pseudogene TRBV3-2) and TRBJ2-1; no clear D. V was shortened by 2 bases and J by 5 bases, with 4 bases between the two germline ends. The CDR3 length is 12 residues. The germline CDR1 and CDR2 sequences are LGHDT and YNNKEL (reference sequence). Here the CDR3 reads CASSQTDNEQFF. CDR3 bases: TGTGCCAGCAGCCAAACAGACAATGAGCAGTTCTTC.

The gene calls are TRBV7-3 and TRBJ2-1, with TRBD2 matching 9 bases. Germline V lookup: CDR1 SGHTA, CDR2 FQGTGA. V shed 4 bases and J 4 bases; nucleotides not matched to a gene: 5. The CDR3 is 15 residues long. CDR3 sequence: CASSSGLASYNEQFF. CDR3 coding DNA: TGTGCCAGCAGCTCCGGACTAGCGTCATACAATGAGCAGTTCTTC.

The V and J genes are TRBV19 and TRBJ1-2; 7 bases are shared with TRBD1. Looked up from germline, CDR1 is LNHDA and CDR2 is SQIVND (reference sequence). The trim removed 7 bases at V and 3 bases at J, leaving 2 bases unmatched. The CDR3 loop spans 12 amino acids. The CDR3 bases are TGTGCCAGTAATCAGGGGGACTATGGCTACACCTTC. This gives the protein CASNQGDYGYTF.